These 9 T cell receptor beta chains originate from one sample sequenced in a study of blood T cell repertoires in COVID-19. Sequenced by immunoSEQ multiplex PCR; TCRdb stores in-frame clones only, minus some. This table holds about 120,000 clones, roughly 85% found once. Sequenced input: peripheral blood. These receptors were obtained from a man older than 75 with acute or convalescent COVID-19.

The V call is TRBV27, the J call TRBJ2-2; a weak D match, TRBD2 (5 bases). The CDR3 runs to 15 residues. Germline V gives CDR1 MNHEY, CDR2 SMNVEV (reference sequence). Trimming cost V 4 bases and J 0 bases, with 9 bases left between them. CDR3 in amino acids: CASSYSGTNTGELFF. The CDR3 nucleotides read TGTGCCAGCAGTTACAGCGGAACGAACACCGGGGAGCTGTTTTTT.

The V call is TRBV24-1, the J call TRBJ2-5, with TRBD1 matching over 7 bases. Trimming at V came to 0 bases and at J to 5 bases, leaving 5 bases not matched to a gene. From germline, CDR1 is KGHDR and CDR2 SFDVKD. This CDR3 has 15 residues. The CDR3 nucleotides read TGTGCCACCAGTGATTTGACAGGGGCCCCCGAGACCCAGTACTTC. Residues: CATSDLTGAPETQYF.

The genes are TRBV12-3 or TRBV12-4 and TRBJ2-1; the match to TRBD1 covers 7 bases. The CDR3 is 12 residues long. V lost 5 bases to trimming and J lost 9 bases; unmatched junction nucleotides: 4. The CDR3 spells CASSKTGVEQFF. The CDR3 DNA follows: TGTGCCAGCAGTAAAACAGGGGTTGAGCAGTTCTTC.

V is TRBV19 and J is TRBJ1-5, with 11 bases lining up with TRBD1. V trimming: 6 bases; J trimming: 2 bases; junction bases outside the gene matches: 9. Germline loops: CDR1 LNHDA, CDR2 SQIVND (reference sequence). The CDR3 has 17 amino acids. The chain's CDR3 is CASSQGQGVLGNQPQHF. CDR3 sequence (DNA): TGTGCCAGTAGCCAGGGACAGGGGGTTCTTGGCAATCAGCCCCAGCATTTT.

The chain combines TRBV11-1 with TRBJ2-5; weak D call: TRBD2 (6 bases). Germline CDR1 SGHAT, CDR2 FQDESV (reference sequence). The CDR3 consists of 15 residues. Trimming shortened V by 5 bases and J by 1 base, and 14 bases separated the two germline ends. This chain's CDR3 is CASSLEPAGQETQYF. The CDR3 DNA reads as TGTGCCAGCAGCCTGGAACCAGCGGGCCAAGAGACCCAGTACTTC.

This chain connects TRBV5-1 to TRBJ2-2; 7 bases are a match to TRBD2. Trimming at V came to 1 base and at J to 7 bases, leaving 7 bases not matched to a gene. CDR3 length: 15 amino acids. Germline loops: CDR1 SGHRS, CDR2 YFSETQ. The CDR3 DNA is TGCGCCAGCAGCTTGTTCGGACTAGAGGGCGGGGAGCTGTTTTTT. Translation: CASSLFGLEGGELFF.

The chain combines TRBV5-8 with TRBJ1-5; D call uncertain. Trimming shortened V by 1 base and J by 3 bases, and 14 bases separated the two germline ends. Germline values: CDR1 SGHTS, CDR2 YDEGEE. CDR3 length: 16 amino acids. CDR3 bases: TGTGCCAGCAGCTTGATTAATGGGCAGATCAATCAGCCCCAGCATTTT. This encodes CASSLINGQINQPQHF. Drawing the rest from reference TRBV5-8 and TRBJ1-5, the complete variable domain is EAGVTQSPTHLIKTRGQQATLRCSPISGHTSVYWYQQALGLGLQFLLWYDEGEERNRGNFPPRFSGRQFPNYSSELNVNALELEDSALYLCASSLINGQINQPQHFGDGTRLSIL.

This clone was counted once. The rearrangement links TRBV19 to TRBJ1-3; TRBD1 matches at 7 bases. Germline loops: CDR1 LNHDA, CDR2 SQIVND (reference sequence). J was trimmed by 4 bases and V by 5 bases; bases with no gene match: 11. The CDR3 contains 16 residues. CDR3 sequence reads: CASSRGGGVRGNTIYF. CDR3 DNA: TGTGCCAGTAGTCGAGGAGGGGGCGTGAGGGGAAACACCATATATTTT.

The V call is TRBV6-4, the J call TRBJ1-1; 9 bases are shared with TRBD1. This CDR3 is 13 amino acids long. The V gene's germline CDR1 is MRHNA and CDR2 SNTAGT. The V segment lost 6 bases and the J segment 3 bases; nucleotides outside the gene matches: 2. CDR3 residues: CASSRDRDTEAFF. The DNA for the CDR3 is TGTGCCAGCAGCCGGGACAGGGACACTGAAGCTTTCTTT.